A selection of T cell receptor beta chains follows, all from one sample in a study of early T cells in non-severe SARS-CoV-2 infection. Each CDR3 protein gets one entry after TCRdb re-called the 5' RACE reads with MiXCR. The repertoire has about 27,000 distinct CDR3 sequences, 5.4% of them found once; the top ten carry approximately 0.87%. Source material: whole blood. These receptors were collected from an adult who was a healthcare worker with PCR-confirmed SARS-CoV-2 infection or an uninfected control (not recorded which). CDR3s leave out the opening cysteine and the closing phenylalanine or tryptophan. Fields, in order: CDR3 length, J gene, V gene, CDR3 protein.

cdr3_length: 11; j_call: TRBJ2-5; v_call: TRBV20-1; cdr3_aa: SAGPGTQETQY
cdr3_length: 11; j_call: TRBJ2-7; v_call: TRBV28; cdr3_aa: ASSSDLVHEQY
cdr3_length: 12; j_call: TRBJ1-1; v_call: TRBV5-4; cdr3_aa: ASSKGGMNTEAF
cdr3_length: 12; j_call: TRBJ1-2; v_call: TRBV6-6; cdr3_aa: ASSSSEGLWGYT
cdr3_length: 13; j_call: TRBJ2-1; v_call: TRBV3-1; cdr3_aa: ASTTVAGGDNEQF
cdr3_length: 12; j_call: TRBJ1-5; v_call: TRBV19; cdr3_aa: ASSMMGGSQPQH
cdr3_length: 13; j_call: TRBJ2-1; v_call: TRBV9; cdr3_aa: ASSEGTSYDFEQF
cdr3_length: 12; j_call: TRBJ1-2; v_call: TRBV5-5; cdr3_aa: ASKERTTYYGYT
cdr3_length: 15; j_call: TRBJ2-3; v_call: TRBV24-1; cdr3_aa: ATSDFRGSGVTDTQY
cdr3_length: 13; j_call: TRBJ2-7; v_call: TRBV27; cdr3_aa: ASSLKPDRAYEQY
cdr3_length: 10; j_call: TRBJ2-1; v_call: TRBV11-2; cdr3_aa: TSSLRWQLRF
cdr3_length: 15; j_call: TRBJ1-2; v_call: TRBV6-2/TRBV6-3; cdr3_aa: ASTEPGGVFGNYGYT
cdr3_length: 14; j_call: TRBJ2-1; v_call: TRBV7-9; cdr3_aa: ASSRTGSDPNNEQF
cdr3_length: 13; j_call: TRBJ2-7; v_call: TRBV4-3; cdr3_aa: ASSGGLAASYEQY
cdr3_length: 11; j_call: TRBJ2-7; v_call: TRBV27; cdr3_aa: ASRRDGPYEQY
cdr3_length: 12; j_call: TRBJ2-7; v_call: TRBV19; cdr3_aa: ASTRTGGDYEQY
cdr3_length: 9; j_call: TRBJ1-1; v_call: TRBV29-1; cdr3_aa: SAVGLIEAF
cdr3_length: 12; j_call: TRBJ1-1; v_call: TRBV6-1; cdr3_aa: ASSVGGMNTEAF